The next 5 T cell receptor beta chains were all read from a single sample in a study of radiation and T cells in renal cell carcinoma (dated by TCRdb to the early 2020s). Receptor amplification or capture employed the immunoSEQ multiplex PCR assay. The table comes from immuneACCESS by way of TCRdb, which keeps in-frame sequences with V and J called. Part of the clones is missing from these tables; in studies checked, under half for an unresolved V gene and the rest for unknown reasons. This sample is represented by 4,000 or so clones; around two thirds of them were singletons. Roughly 40% of the sample belongs to the ten largest clones. Per the publication, the time point label means: tumor resected at nephrectomy. In the paper's terms, the treatment or condition label means: 15 Gy SBRT to primary tumor, nephrectomy 4 weeks later. This material consisted of tumor tissue, taken from a patient whose treatment included radiotherapy and nephrectomy. These receptors were obtained from a woman in her fifties or sixties with renal cell carcinoma.

This clone is medium-sized by share. This CDR3 reads CASSMREYSNQPQHF. The CDR3 DNA sequence: TGTGCCAGTAGTATGAGAGAGTATAGCAATCAGCCCCAGCATTTT. V and J are TRBV19 and TRBJ1-5; D remains ambiguous. The germline V gene encodes CDR1 LNHDA and CDR2 SQIVND (reference sequence). The CDR3 consists of 15 residues. V was pared by 3 bases and J by 0 bases, with 9 bases between.

This clone was detected a few times. Here the CDR3 reads CASSVEQGDTEAFF. The CDR3 nucleotides are TGTGCCAGCAGCGTTGAACAGGGAGACACTGAAGCTTTCTTT. V and J are TRBV5-4 and TRBJ1-1, with a tentative D call TRBD1 (6 bases). The CDR3 has 14 amino acids. Trimming removed 4 bases at V and 3 bases at J, with 13 bases between. The germline CDR1 and CDR2 sequences are SGHNT and YYREEE (reference sequence).

V and J are TRBV10-3 and TRBJ1-2, with 8 bases identical to TRBD1. The CDR3 runs 12 residues. Trimming at V came to 10 bases and at J to 4 bases, leaving 5 bases not matched to a gene. Germline V lookup: CDR1 ENHRY, CDR2 SYGVKD. The CDR3 reads CATTGDFYGYTF. The DNA for the CDR3 is TGTGCCACGACAGGGGATTTCTATGGCTACACCTTC.

The rearrangement joins TRBV9 to TRBJ1-3, with D possibly TRBD1 on 6 matching bases. Trimming left V 0 bases short and J 8 bases short, with 9 bases between. CDR3 length: 13 amino acids. Germline V gene lookup returns CDR1 SGDLS and CDR2 YYNGEE. The CDR3 loop is CASSVGGADTIYF. DNA for the CDR3: TGTGCCAGCAGCGTAGGGGGGGCGGACACCATATATTTT. Full variable domain (missing parts from reference TRBV9 and TRBJ1-3): DSGVTQTPKHLITATGQRVTLRCSPRSGDLSVYWYQQSLDQGLQFLIQYYNGEERAKGNILERFSAQQFPDLHSELNLSSLELGDSALYFCASSVGGADTIYFGEGSWLTVV.

The chain recombines TRBV2 with TRBJ2-1; D possibly matches TRBD1 or TRBD2 (6 bases each). The V end lost 7 bases, the J end lost 4 bases, and 17 bases lay between the germline ends. CDR3 size: 15 residues. Germline CDR1 and CDR2: SNHLY and FYNNEI. The CDR3 nucleotides read TGTGCCAGCACTCCGAGGGGGGCCATGTACAATGAGCAGTTCTTC. It encodes CASTPRGAMYNEQFF.